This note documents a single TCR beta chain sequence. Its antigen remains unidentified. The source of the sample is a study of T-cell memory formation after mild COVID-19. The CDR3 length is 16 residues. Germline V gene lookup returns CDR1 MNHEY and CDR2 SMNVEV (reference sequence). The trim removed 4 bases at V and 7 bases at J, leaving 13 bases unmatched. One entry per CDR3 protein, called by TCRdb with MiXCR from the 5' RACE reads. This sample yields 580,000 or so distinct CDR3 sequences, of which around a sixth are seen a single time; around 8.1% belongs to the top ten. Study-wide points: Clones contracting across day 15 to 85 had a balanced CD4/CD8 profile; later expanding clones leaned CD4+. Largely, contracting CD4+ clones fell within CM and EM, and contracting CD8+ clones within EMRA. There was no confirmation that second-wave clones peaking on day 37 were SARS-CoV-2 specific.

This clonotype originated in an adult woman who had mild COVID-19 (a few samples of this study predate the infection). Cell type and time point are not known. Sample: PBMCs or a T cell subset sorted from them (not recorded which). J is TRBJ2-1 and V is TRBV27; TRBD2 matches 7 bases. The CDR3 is CASSSPLRTSYNEQFF. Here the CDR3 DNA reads TGTGCCAGCAGTTCCCCTCTCAGGACTAGTTATAATGAGCAGTTCTTC.